This entry lists 29 T cell receptor beta chains sequenced from one sample in a study of radiotherapy plus CTLA-4 blockade in lung cancer. Sequencing was performed with immunoSEQ multiplex PCR; in TCRdb, only in-frame clones are kept and a portion is missing. The sample records more than 80,000 clones, about 83% being singletons. The specimen was peripheral blood, collected from a patient treated with radiotherapy plus ipilimumab. The source is a human donor with non-small cell lung cancer that progressed on radiotherapy plus ipilimumab. Some clones in this sample may be carry-over from other donors' samples.

The chain couples TRBV5-1 to TRBJ2-1; D is uncertain. CDR1 SGHRS and CDR2 YFSETQ come from the germline V gene. The CDR3 is 14 residues long. Trimming took 2 bases from V and 0 from J, leaving 6 bases between them. The CDR3 nucleotides are TGCGCCAGCAGCTTCCAGAGCTCCTACAATGAGCAGTTCTTC. This codes for CASSFQSSYNEQFF. The variable domain in full, with the rest retrieved from reference TRBV5-1 and TRBJ2-1, is KAGVTQTPRYLIKTRGQQVTLSCSPISGHRSVSWYQQTPGQGLQFLFEYFSETQRNKGNFPGRFSGRQFSNSRSEMNVSTLELGDSALYLCASSFQSSYNEQFFGPGTRLTVL.

The rearrangement links TRBV27 to TRBJ1-4, with D unclear. The germline V and J ends were trimmed by 0 bases and 3 bases, with 11 bases remaining between them. The V gene's germline CDR1 is MNHEY and CDR2 SMNVEV (reference sequence). The length of the CDR3 is 16 residues. The chain's CDR3 is CASSLSSRAPNEKLFF. The CDR3 nucleotides read TGTGCCAGCAGTTTATCAAGTAGGGCGCCTAATGAAAAACTGTTTTTT.

The chain recombines TRBV27 with TRBJ2-3, with TRBD1 as a possible D gene (6 bases). CDR3 length: 19 amino acids. Trimming pared 1 base from V and 0 bases from J, leaving 20 bases between. Germline CDR1 MNHEY, CDR2 SMNVEV (reference sequence). CDR3 in DNA: TGTGCCAGCAGTTTATATTTAAATCAGGGGCCGGCTAGCACAGATACGCAGTATTTT. This encodes CASSLYLNQGPASTDTQYF.

The genes are TRBV5-1 and TRBJ2-1; 8 bases are shared with TRBD2. Germline CDR1 and CDR2: SGHRS and YFSETQ. This CDR3 has 15 amino acids. J lost 4 bases, V lost 0 bases, and 3 bases had no gene match. CDR3 residues: CASSLVAGGYNEQFF. Written as DNA, the CDR3 is TGCGCCAGCAGCTTGGTGGCGGGGGGATACAATGAGCAGTTCTTC.

The V gene is TRBV5-4, the J gene TRBJ2-5, with unresolved D. The CDR3 is made up of 14 amino acids. Trimming stripped 2 bases from V and 2 bases from J, with 10 bases between. In germline, CDR1 is SGHNT, CDR2 YYREEE (reference sequence). The CDR3 nucleotides are TGTGCCAGCAGCTTCCTTTGGGCTCAAGAGACCCAGTACTTC. Translated: CASSFLWAQETQYF.

The chain joins TRBV7-9 to TRBJ1-3; D is ambiguous. The CDR3 is made up of 15 amino acids. V gave up 4 bases and J gave up 0 bases, with 10 bases separating them. Germline CDR1 SEHNR, CDR2 FQNEAQ (reference sequence). This chain's CDR3 is CASSYLGSSGNTIYF. The DNA of the CDR3 is TGTGCCAGCAGCTATCTAGGAAGCTCTGGAAACACCATATATTTT.

This clone was observed a single time. The chain uses TRBV4-3 and TRBJ1-4; no clear D. The ends were cut back, 0 bases at V and 5 bases at J, with 13 bases in the middle. CDR1 LGHNA and CDR2 YSLEER come from the germline V gene. This CDR3 is built from 16 residues. The CDR3: CASSQDGRYPNEKLFF. The CDR3 DNA reads as TGCGCCAGCAGCCAAGATGGGAGGTATCCGAATGAAAAACTGTTTTTT.

This clone was seen once. The chain is built from TRBV7-2 and TRBJ2-3; D assignment may be TRBD1 or TRBD2 (5 bases each). The CDR3 sequence is 13 residues long. CDR1 and CDR2 (germline): SGHTA, FQGNSA. V was cut by 5 bases and J by 4 bases, with 10 bases left in between. CDR3 coding DNA: TGTGCCAGCAGCCGGGGCCGACCAGATACGCAGTATTTT. Translation gives CASSRGRPDTQYF.

This clone came up once. The J gene is TRBJ2-5, the V gene TRBV5-1, with D perhaps TRBD1 (6 bases). Germline CDR1 SGHRS, CDR2 YFSETQ. V was shortened by 2 bases and J by 4 bases, with 12 bases between the two germline ends. The CDR3 contains 14 residues. The CDR3 bases are TGCGCCAGCAGCTTATATACAGGGATAGAGACCCAGTACTTC. Translated, it gives CASSLYTGIETQYF.

V and J are TRBV11-2 and TRBJ2-5, with D possibly being TRBD1 or TRBD2 (6 bases each). Trimming took off 0 bases at V and 5 bases at J, with 22 bases between the two ends. The CDR3 is made up of 18 amino acids. Germline loops: CDR1 SGHAT, CDR2 FQNNGV. As DNA, the CDR3 is TGTGCCAGCAGCTTAGATATTTTTGGAGGGGGTCATCGTGAGACCCAGTACTTC. Its translation: CASSLDIFGGGHRETQYF.

The count of this clone is one. The V gene is TRBV7-3, the J gene TRBJ1-6; D unresolved. V shed 3 bases and J shed 5 bases, with 11 bases lying between them. Per the germline V gene, CDR1 is SGHTA and CDR2 is FQGTGA. The CDR3 length is 15 residues. This chain's CDR3 is CASSFSHSNNSPLHF. CDR3 DNA sequence: TGTGCCAGCAGCTTCAGCCACAGTAATAATTCACCCCTCCACTTT.

J is TRBJ1-1 and V is TRBV5-1, with no clear D. Trimming pared 2 bases from V and 1 base from J, leaving 12 bases between. CDR1 is SGHRS, CDR2 YFSETQ, per germline. CDR3 length: 15 residues. Here the CDR3 reads CASSLSMAANTEAFF. The CDR3 nucleotides read TGCGCCAGCAGCTTAAGTATGGCAGCGAACACTGAAGCTTTCTTT.

This clone was seen a few times. The chain recombines TRBV7-2 with TRBJ2-7; D gene ambiguous. CDR1 is SGHTA and CDR2 is FQGNSA in the germline V gene. Trimming left V 2 bases short and J 2 bases short, with 13 bases between. There are 15 residues in the CDR3. The CDR3 DNA reads as TGTGCCAGCAGCTTATCGGGTAGCCAAGCCTACGAGCAGTACTTC. Amino acids: CASSLSGSQAYEQYF.

The chain carries TRBV5-4 and TRBJ2-7; D is undetermined. Germline CDR1 reads SGHNT; CDR2 reads YYREEE (reference sequence). The length of the CDR3 is 12 residues. V lost 0 bases and J lost 5, with 6 bases in between. The DNA for the CDR3 is TGTGCCAGCAGCTTGGGAATCCACGAGCAGTACTTC. Translation: CASSLGIHEQYF.

V gene TRBV6-5 combines with J gene TRBJ2-5; unclear D gene. The V end was cut by 6 bases, the J end by 0 bases, with 11 bases between. The CDR3 is made up of 14 amino acids. The germline CDR1 and CDR2 sequences are MNHEY and SVGAGI. The CDR3 loop reads CASRRNGHQETQYF. CDR3 coding DNA: TGTGCCAGCAGGCGAAACGGACACCAAGAGACCCAGTACTTC.

J is TRBJ2-2 and V is TRBV18, with 9 bases fitting TRBD1. In germline, CDR1 is KGHSH, CDR2 LQKENI. The CDR3 is 16 amino acids. J was trimmed by 4 bases and V by 0 bases; bases with no gene match: 3. In DNA form, the CDR3 reads TGTGCCAGCTCACCACCGGGACAGGGTATCACCGGGGAGCTGTTTTTT. This translates into CASSPPGQGITGELFF.

Worth noting for this clone: The sample holds other DNA sequences that translate to the same CDR3. V and J are TRBV29-1 and TRBJ2-3; 9 bases are a match to TRBD2. V lost 4 bases and J lost 5; bases outside the gene matches: 10. Germline V gene lookup returns CDR1 SQVTM and CDR2 ANQGSEA. CDR3 size: 15 residues. As DNA, the CDR3 is TGCAGCGTTGTTGGGGCGGGGGGGCCCGGAGATACGCAGTATTTT. Amino acids: CSVVGAGGPGDTQYF.

J is TRBJ2-7 and V is TRBV7-8; TRBD1 agrees at 9 bases. CDR1 is SGHVS, CDR2 FQNEAQ, per germline. The V gene end was trimmed by 1 base and the J gene end by 2 bases; junction bases not matched to a gene: 3. The length of the CDR3 is 15 residues. This chain's CDR3 is CASSLVGTGPYEQYF. The CDR3 region has the DNA TGTGCCAGCAGCTTAGTAGGGACAGGGCCCTACGAGCAGTACTTC.

The V call is TRBV30, the J call TRBJ2-7, with 10 bases fitting TRBD2. Trimming took 7 bases from V and 4 from J; bases not matched to a gene: 7. The germline V gene has CDR1 GTSNPN and CDR2 SVGIG (reference sequence). CDR3 length: 13 amino acids. CDR3 DNA sequence: TGTGCCTCCAAGGGACTAGCGAATTACGAGCAGTACTTC. This translates into CASKGLANYEQYF.

The chain uses TRBV5-1 and TRBJ2-3; D possibly corresponds to TRBD2 (5 bases). The CDR3 consists of 16 residues. CDR1 is SGHRS, CDR2 YFSETQ, per germline. The V end was cut by 4 bases, the J end by 4 bases, with 19 bases between. As DNA, the CDR3 is TGCGCCAGCAGCCCCCGGGCCGGGAATAACCCAGATACGCAGTATTTT. Residues: CASSPRAGNNPDTQYF.

The chain joins TRBV6-5 to TRBJ1-2; a possible D gene is TRBD1 (6 bases). Trimming shortened V by 0 bases and J by 2 bases, and 10 bases separated the two germline ends. CDR1 MNHEY and CDR2 SVGAGI come from the germline V gene. CDR3 length: 15 residues. Written as DNA, the CDR3 is TGTGCCAGCAGTTACTCGGGACACCCAAACTATGGCTACACCTTC. It codes for CASSYSGHPNYGYTF.

This clone has more than one count but fewer than ten. The V gene is TRBV5-4, the J gene TRBJ1-5, with TRBD1 identical over 7 bases. The CDR3 has 14 residues. The V segment lost 4 bases and the J segment 3 bases; nucleotides outside the gene matches: 4. The V gene's germline CDR1 is SGHNT and CDR2 YYREEE (reference sequence). CDR3 nucleotide sequence: TGTGCCAGCAGCCGACAGGGCAACAATCAGCCCCAGCATTTT. Protein: CASSRQGNNQPQHF. Full variable domain (outside the CDR3, taken from reference TRBV5-4 and TRBJ1-5): ETGVTQSPTHLIKTRGQQVTLRCSSQSGHNTVSWYQQALGQGPQFIFQYYREEENGRGNFPPRFSGLQFPNYSSELNVNALELDDSALYLCASSRQGNNQPQHFGDGTRLSIL.

This clone turned up a few times. The chain combines TRBV6-4 with TRBJ2-1; 13 bases line up with TRBD2. J lost 5 bases, V lost 6 bases, and 4 bases had no gene match. CDR3 length: 15 residues. The germline gives CDR1 MRHNA, CDR2 SNTAGT. In DNA, the CDR3 is TGTGCCAGCAGCGAACTAGCGGGGGGGCACAATGAGCAGTTCTTC. Translation: CASSELAGGHNEQFF.

V is TRBV6-1 and J is TRBJ1-2, with 7 positions matching TRBD1. Germline V CDR1 and CDR2: MNHNS, SASEGT. The CDR3 length is 14 residues. J was trimmed by 4 bases and V by 3 bases; bases with no gene match: 5. The CDR3 here is CASSDYRGSYGYTF. DNA of the CDR3: TGTGCCAGCAGTGACTACAGGGGAAGCTATGGCTACACCTTC.

This clone was seen a single time. The chain carries TRBV10-3 and TRBJ2-2, with 10 bases matching TRBD1. Per germline, CDR1 ENHRY and CDR2 SYGVKD. There are 17 residues in the CDR3. V gave up 4 bases and J gave up 0 bases; unmatched junction bases: 5. CDR3 sequence reads: CAISARTGGTNTGELFF. The CDR3 region has the DNA TGTGCCATCAGTGCTCGGACAGGGGGGACGAACACCGGGGAGCTGTTTTTT.

V is TRBV5-4 and J is TRBJ2-5, with 9 nucleotides matching TRBD2. The CDR3 is made up of 14 amino acids. Germline V gene data show CDR1 as SGHNT and CDR2 as YYREEE (reference sequence). Germline trimming cut 4 bases from V and 3 bases from J; bases unmatched to any gene: 4. In DNA, the CDR3 is TGTGCCAGCAGCCACCAGCGGGGGGAAGAGACCCAGTACTTC. Protein sequence: CASSHQRGEETQYF.

This chain connects TRBV5-4 to TRBJ2-7, with D tentatively TRBD2 (6 bases). Germline assignment: CDR1 SGHNT and CDR2 YYREEE (reference sequence). The ends were cut back, 4 bases at V and 7 bases at J, with 9 bases in the middle. The CDR3 length is 11 residues. The CDR3 region has the DNA TGTGCCAGCAGCAACAGCGGGGAGCAGTACTTC. It codes for CASSNSGEQYF.

Concerning this clone: An end of the junction does not agree with germline; a read error may underlie this. Other DNA sequences within the sample encode an identical CDR3. V and J are TRBV12-5 and TRBJ2-1; 7 positions match TRBD2. Germline V lookup: CDR1 LGHNT, CDR2 FRNRAP. The CDR3 runs 15 residues. The CDR3 DNA sequence: TGTGCTAGCGGTTTGGGCAGCGGGGAGTACAATGAGCAGTTCTTC. It specifies CASGLGSGEYNEQFF. The full variable domain, in which reference TRBV12-5 and TRBJ2-1 provide the parts outside the CDR3, is DARVTQTPRHKVTEMGQEVTMRCQPILGHNTVFWYRQTMMQGLELLAYFRNRAPLDDSGMPKDRFSAEMPDATLATLKIQPSEPRDSAVYFCASGLGSGEYNEQFFGPGTRLTVL.

This rearrangement joins TRBV19 to TRBJ1-5; no definite D call. V was pared by 8 bases and J by 1 base, with 15 bases between. Germline V gene data show CDR1 as LNHDA and CDR2 as SQIVND (reference sequence). CDR3 size: 15 residues. The CDR3 DNA reads TGTGCCAGTGCCCAAGGGCGACGGAGCAATCAGCCCCAGCATTTT. This sequence encodes CASAQGRRSNQPQHF.